The sequence of this T cell receptor (beta chain) was determined in a study of CD8+CD57+ T cells in acquired aplastic anemia. Study summary: DNA from sorted CD4+ and CD8+ cells averaged roughly 3.2 ug. Healthy donors averaged around 11 million reads for CD4+ cells.

The CDR3 covers 13 residues. The V end lost 5 bases, the J end lost 8 bases, and 13 bases lay between the germline ends. Per the germline V gene, CDR1 is MGHDK and CDR2 is SYGVNS. Genomic DNA, serving as template, underwent TCR beta VDJ and CDR3 profiling. TCRdb itself ran the reads through MiXCR, one entry per CDR3 protein. The sample lists roughly 170,000 distinct CDR3 sequences; 50% to 75% were seen once. Study observations and caveats: Patients did not significantly differ from controls in CD8+ Simpson's diversity. Patients and controls had in common twenty-nine CD8+ CDR3 sequences.

This clonotype was recorded at least ten times. What it binds is unknown. The chain is built from TRBV25-1 and TRBJ2-1; no clear D gene. Specimen: sorted CD4+, CD8+, or CD8+CD57+ T cells (not recorded which) from PBMCs. The clonotype originates from a human donor in good health. This CDR3 is CASSPHGQDEQFF. CDR3 DNA sequence: TGTGCCAGCAGTCCCCATGGGCAGGATGAGCAGTTCTTC. Together with reference TRBV25-1 and TRBJ2-1, the CDR3 gives the full variable domain: EADIYQTPRYLVIGTGKKITLECSQTMGHDKMYWYQQDPGMELHLIHYSYGVNSTEKGDLSSESTVSRIRTEHFPLTLESARPSHTSQYLCASSPHGQDEQFFGPGTRLTVL.